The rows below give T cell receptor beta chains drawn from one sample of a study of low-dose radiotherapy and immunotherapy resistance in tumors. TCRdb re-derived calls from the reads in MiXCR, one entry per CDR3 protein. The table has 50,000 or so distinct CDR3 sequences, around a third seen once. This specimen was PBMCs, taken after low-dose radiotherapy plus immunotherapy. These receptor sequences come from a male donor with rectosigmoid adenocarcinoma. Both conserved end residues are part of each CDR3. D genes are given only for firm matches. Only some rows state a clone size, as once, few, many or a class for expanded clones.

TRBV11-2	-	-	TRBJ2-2	CASSLEAFWDANTGELFF	TGTGCCAGCAGCTTAGAGGCCTTTTGGGACGCGAACACCGGGGAGCTGTTTTTT
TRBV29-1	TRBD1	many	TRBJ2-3	CSVRGQGTDTQYF	TGCAGCGTTCGAGGACAGGGCACAGATACGCAGTATTTT
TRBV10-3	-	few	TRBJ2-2	CAIAPKTWNTGELFF	TGTGCCATCGCCCCCAAGACGTGGAACACCGGGGAGCTGTTTTTT
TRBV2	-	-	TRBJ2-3	CASSPPGVATDTQYF	TGTGCCAGCAGCCCTCCAGGGGTGGCCACAGATACGCAGTATTTT
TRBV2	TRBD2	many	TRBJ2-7	CASSETSEDEQYF	TGTGCCAGCAGTGAGACTAGCGAAGACGAGCAGTACTTC
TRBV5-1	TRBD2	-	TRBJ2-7	CASSSGGGSGRSYEQYF	TGCGCCAGCAGCTCAGGCGGTGGTAGCGGGAGATCCTACGAGCAGTACTTC
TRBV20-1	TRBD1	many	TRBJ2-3	CSARVGGSGTDTQYF	TGCAGTGCTAGAGTAGGGGGCTCGGGCACAGATACGCAGTATTTT
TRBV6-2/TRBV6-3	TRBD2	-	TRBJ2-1	CASSRTSGTYNEQFF	TGTGCCAGCAGTCGGACTAGCGGGACCTACAATGAGCAGTTCTTC
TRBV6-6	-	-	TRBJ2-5	CASTRRYQETQYF	TGTGCCAGCACTCGGCGGTACCAAGAGACCCAGTACTTC
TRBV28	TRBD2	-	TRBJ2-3	CASSLYALAESTDTQYF	TGTGCCAGCAGTTTATACGCCCTAGCGGAAAGCACAGATACGCAGTATTTT
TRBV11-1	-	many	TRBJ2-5	CAGPMGEKETQYF	TGTGCCGGGCCCATGGGGGAGAAGGAGACCCAGTACTTC
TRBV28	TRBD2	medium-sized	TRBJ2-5	CASSPLTSGDEAQYF	TGTGCCAGCAGTCCACTGACTAGCGGAGATGAGGCCCAGTACTTC
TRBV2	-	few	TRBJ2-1	CASSELAGPLTNEQFF	TGTGCCAGCAGTGAACTGGCCGGACCGTTAACCAATGAGCAGTTCTTC
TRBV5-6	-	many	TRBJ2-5	CASTLDRQETQYF	TGTGCCAGCACCCTGGACAGACAAGAGACCCAGTACTTC
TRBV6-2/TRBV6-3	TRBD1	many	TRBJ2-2	CASTRGTGDTGELFF	TGTGCCAGTACTAGGGGGACAGGGGACACCGGGGAGCTGTTTTTT
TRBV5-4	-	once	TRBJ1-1	CASSAETVTEAFF	TGTGCCAGCAGCGCTGAAACAGTCACTGAAGCTTTCTTT
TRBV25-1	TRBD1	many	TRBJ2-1	CASSDPVSGGRGFNEQFF	TGTGCCAGCAGTGACCCAGTTTCAGGGGGCCGAGGTTTCAATGAGCAGTTCTTC
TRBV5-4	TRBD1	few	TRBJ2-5	CASSLQGGGETQYF	TGTGCCAGCAGCTTACAGGGGGGAGGTGAGACCCAGTACTTC
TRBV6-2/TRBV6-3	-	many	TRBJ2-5	CASSYSTPAQETQYF	TGTGCCAGCAGTTACTCGACCCCCGCCCAAGAGACCCAGTACTTC
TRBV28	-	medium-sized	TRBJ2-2	CASSFPLAGQELFF	TGTGCCAGCAGTTTCCCCCTAGCTGGGCAGGAGCTGTTTTTT
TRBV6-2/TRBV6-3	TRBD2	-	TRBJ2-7	CASSRTARTSVGGEQYF	TGTGCCAGCAGTCGCACAGCGAGGACTAGCGTTGGGGGCGAGCAGTACTTC
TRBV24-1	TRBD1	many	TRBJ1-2	CATSAAGGNYGYTF	TGTGCCACCAGTGCGGCAGGGGGCAACTATGGCTACACCTTC
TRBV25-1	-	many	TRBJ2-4	CASIQGQYF	TGTGCCAGCATCCAGGGCCAGTACTTC
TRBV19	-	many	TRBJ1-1	CASTRGSLNTEAFF	TGTGCCAGTACGCGGGGCAGCTTGAACACTGAAGCTTTCTTT
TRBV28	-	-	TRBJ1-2	CASSPPGSYGYTF	TGTGCCAGCAGTCCCCCCGGTTCCTATGGCTACACCTTC
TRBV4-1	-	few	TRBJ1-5	CASSQGLLTAKPQPQHF	TGCGCCAGCAGCCAGGGACTACTGACAGCTAAACCTCAGCCCCAGCATTTT
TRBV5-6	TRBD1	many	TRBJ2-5	CASSWGTGGLQETQYF	TGTGCCAGCAGCTGGGGGACAGGGGGCCTACAGGAGACCCAGTACTTC
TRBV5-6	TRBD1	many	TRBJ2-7	CASSRGTGTLREQYF	TGTGCCAGCAGCAGGGGGACAGGGACGTTACGAGAGCAGTACTTC
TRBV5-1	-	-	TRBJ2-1	CASSFDGPTYNEQFF	TGCGCCAGCAGCTTCGACGGGCCCACCTACAATGAGCAGTTCTTC
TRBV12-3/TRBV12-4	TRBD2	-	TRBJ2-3	CASSLRLAGGPRTDTQYF	TGTGCCAGCAGTCTACGACTAGCGGGAGGGCCACGCACAGATACGCAGTATTTT
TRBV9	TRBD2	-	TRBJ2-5	CASSVREAGGGTQYF	TGTGCCAGCAGCGTAAGGGAAGCGGGGGGAGGGACCCAGTACTTC
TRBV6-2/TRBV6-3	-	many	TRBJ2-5	CASRTSGAETQYF	TGTGCCAGCAGAACCTCAGGGGCGGAGACCCAGTACTTC
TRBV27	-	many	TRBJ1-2	CASSFLGERYGYTF	TGTGCCAGCAGTTTTCTAGGGGAGAGGTATGGCTACACCTTC
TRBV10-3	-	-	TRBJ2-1	CAIRQGGMYNEQFF	TGTGCCATCAGACAAGGGGGTATGTACAATGAGCAGTTCTTC
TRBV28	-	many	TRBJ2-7	CASSLEPLHGQYF	TGTGCCAGCAGTTTAGAACCGCTCCACGGGCAGTACTTC
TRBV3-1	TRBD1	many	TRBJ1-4	CASSQTGGEKLFF	TGTGCCAGCAGCCAGACAGGGGGTGAAAAACTGTTTTTT
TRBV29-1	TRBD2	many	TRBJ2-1	CSVTTSGRYNEQFF	TGCAGCGTCACGACTAGCGGGAGATACAATGAGCAGTTCTTC
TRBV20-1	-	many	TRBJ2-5	CSAMRGSLWETQYF	TGCAGTGCTATGCGGGGTTCCTTGTGGGAGACCCAGTACTTC
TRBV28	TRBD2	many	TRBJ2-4	CASSLLGTGGAKNIQYF	TGTGCCAGCAGTTTACTCGGGACGGGAGGGGCCAAAAACATTCAGTACTTC
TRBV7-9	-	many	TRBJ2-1	CASITRGGGSNEQFF	TGTGCCAGCATCACCCGGGGAGGGGGTTCCAATGAGCAGTTCTTC
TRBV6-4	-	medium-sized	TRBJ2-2	CASSDSGETGELFF	TGTGCCAGCAGTGACTCCGGGGAGACCGGGGAGCTGTTTTTT
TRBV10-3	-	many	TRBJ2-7	CAISARERYEQYF	TGTGCCATCAGTGCCAGGGAGCGGTACGAGCAGTACTTC